This TCR beta chain was found in a study of spatial heterogeneity in lung cancer. This clonotype was seen at least ten times. TCRdb redid the calling of the 5' RACE reads with MiXCR, one entry per CDR3 protein. Of tens of thousands of distinct CDR3 sequences in the sample, 3% to 4% were seen once. The time point is: sample taken at primary tumor resection. Sequencing covered unsorted whole RNA taken from tumor, nontumor lung or frozen PBMC. In germline, CDR1 is WNHNN, CDR2 SYGVQD (reference sequence). Trimming removed 0 bases from V and 3 bases from J; junction bases left unmatched: 15. The CDR3 is 21 residues long.

The origin of this receptor is a female donor with early-stage non-small cell lung cancer. This rearrangement joins TRBV10-1 to TRBJ2-3; 13 positions agree with TRBD2. This specimen consisted of PBMCs, obtained at surgery. The CDR3 protein is CASSESLEAGLAGVGTDTQYF. CDR3 DNA: TGCGCCAGCAGTGAGTCCCTCGAAGCTGGACTAGCGGGAGTAGGGACAGATACGCAGTATTTT.